This T cell receptor beta chain was recovered during a study of PD-1 blockade in classical Hodgkin lymphoma (dated by TCRdb to 2020 to 2022). With regard to the full study: Nivolumab dosing was 3 mg/kg intravenously every 2 weeks, continuing until either disease progression or unacceptable toxicity. The study used TCR beta sequencing and CyTOF to define a peripheral blood immune signature of response to PD-1 blockade in classical Hodgkin lymphoma. General conclusions and limits of the study: The study covered only a single clinical trial cohort, and the causes of the repertoire differences, possibly disease activity or prior therapy, were still not defined. Baseline TCR diversity was reported as lower in newly diagnosed patients than in healthy donors, and lower still in relapsed/refractory patients. Baseline diversity similar to that of newly diagnosed patients was observed in trial patients achieving complete response, whereas significantly lower diversity was observed in partial responders and progressors. Lower diversity was seen in patients whose nivolumab began less than 1 year after ASCT, and these patients were left out of later analyses so that immune reconstitution would not confound the results. By C4D1, a significant rise was seen in CD4+ TCR diversity but not in CD8+ TCR diversity (p=0.0027 vs p=0.16), and the rise was most apparent among complete responders (p=0.02).

In light of the paper, this sample's time point label describes: cycle 2 day 1 (C2D1) of nivolumab. All trial patients had relapsed after autologous stem cell transplantation, with cohorts A, B and C differing in prior brentuximab vedotin exposure. The trial cohort was composed of roughly 60 patients with relapsed/refractory classical Hodgkin lymphoma, for whom complete response, partial response or progressive disease was recorded as best overall response. Single-agent nivolumab was administered to trial patients in the multi-cohort phase II CheckMate 205 trial. Best overall response was determined by an independent review committee according to the 2007 International Working Group response criteria. Trial PBMCs were collected immediately before nivolumab initiation (C1D1) and during therapy at cycle 2 day 1 and cycle 4 day 1. Peripheral blood was collected in 8 mL Vacutainer Cell Preparation Tubes, from which PBMCs were isolated by centrifugation and then cryopreserved.

This clone was seen only once. There is no known antigen for this receptor. Base qualities are not provided; no much larger clone lies one nucleotide away. Genomic DNA was extracted with the Qiagen DNeasy kit from unsorted PBMCs and from negatively selected CD4+ and CD8+ fractions. TCR beta CDR3 regions were amplified by immunoSEQ multiplex PCR using primers annealing to V and J segments. Amplification bias was minimized using a synthetic immune receptor repertoire, and residual bias was removed computationally after sequencing. Per the source publication's procedure: Custom Python scripts were used to quantify repertoire diversity as the Shannon entropy index. Unsorted, CD4+ and CD8+ repertoires were analyzed separately, except for combined analyses in which CD4+ and CD8+ sequences were merged in silico. Clonal expansion was defined as at least a 2-fold frequency increase after treatment relative to C1D1, with a pseudocount of 0.5 for undetected baseline clones. Clones with 0 or 1 copy at C1D1 were classified as singleton clones, and clones with 2 or more copies were classified as non-singleton clones. Clones expanded in unsorted samples were labelled as CD4+, CD8+ or unknown by matching protein sequences in sorted samples from the same patient. Wilcoxon tests were applied to paired samples to test diversity changes from C1D1 to C4D1. As stored in TCRdb, this immuneACCESS dataset retains in-frame rearrangements with V and J assigned. A fraction of the clones does not appear; measured against another copy, unresolved V genes explain less than half of the discrepancy, and the remainder lacks a known reason. V, J and clone size derive from that table, while D and trimming were established from the DNA sequence. This sample has 110,000 or so clones in its table, and approximately 90% of those were observed once. The ten largest clonotypes hold roughly 21% of the sample.

Its CDR3 holds 18 amino acids, cysteine through phenylalanine. CDR3 DNA is the only sequence kept; it has 54 bases, read in frame from the first base. V is cut by 5 bases and J by 5 bases, and the space between the germline ends is 28 bases. CDR1 and CDR2 were assigned from the germline V gene as MDHEN and SYDVKM. The rearrangement joined TRBV28 to TRBJ2-7; the best D guess is TRBD2, with 6 bases matching. The clonotype originates from a human donor with classical Hodgkin lymphoma. The sequenced sample was peripheral blood mononuclear cells (PBMCs), obtained before the second cycle of nivolumab. The CDR3 in this case is CASSLPITLRWEEDEQYF. The nucleotide sequence is given as TGTGCCAGCAGTCTGCCGATTACCCTTAGGTGGGAGGAGGACGAGCAGTACTTC.